The 26 T cell receptor beta chains in this list originate from one sample, sequenced in a study of cytomegalovirus exposure and HLA in healthy donors. Profiled with immunoSEQ multiplex PCR; TCRdb holds only in-frame clones, not every one. This table has 150,000 to 180,000 clones, around 83% appearing once. Sequencing used PBMCs. The receptors were sampled from a human donor in good health.

CDR3 sequence (DNA): TGTGCCAGCAGCCCGGGCGGACAGAACGAAGAGACCCAGTACTTC. Residues: CASSPGGQNEETQYF. The chain uses TRBV7-3 and TRBJ2-5; possible D gene TRBD1, 6 bases. Trimming removed 5 bases at V and 3 bases at J, with 16 bases between. Germline V gives CDR1 SGHTA, CDR2 FQGTGA. The CDR3 is made up of 15 amino acids. Based on the CDR3 plus reference TRBV7-3 and TRBJ2-5, the full variable domain is GAGVSQTPSNKVTEKGKYVELRCDPISGHTALYWYRQSLGQGPEFLIYFQGTGAADDSGLPNDRFFAVRPEGSVSTLKIQRTERGDSAVYLCASSPGGQNEETQYFGPGTRLLVL.

The chain joins TRBV27 to TRBJ1-5; D gene unclear. Germline V CDR1 and CDR2: MNHEY, SMNVEV (reference sequence). The V end lost 2 bases, the J end lost 3 bases, and 20 bases lay between the germline ends. This CDR3 comprises 18 residues. CDR3 bases: TGTGCCAGCAGTTTACATTTTTCGAGGGCAGCTTCCAATCAGCCCCAGCATTTT. It codes for CASSLHFSRAASNQPQHF.

The CDR3 DNA sequence: TGTGCCAGCAGCTTAGCCGGGGGGTCGTCCTACGAGCAGTACTTC. Its translation: CASSLAGGSSYEQYF. The J gene is TRBJ2-7, the V gene TRBV11-3; 7 positions match TRBD2. With 1 base clipped from V and 1 base from J, the junction kept 4 bases outside the gene matches. In germline, CDR1 is SGHNT, CDR2 YENEEA. The CDR3 totals 15 residues.

This chain joins TRBV5-4 and TRBJ2-2; D perhaps matches TRBD2 (6 bases). Between the trimmed V and J ends, which lost 0 bases and 3 bases, there was a span of 12 bases. Germline V lookup: CDR1 SGHNT, CDR2 YYREEE (reference sequence). The CDR3 length is 16 residues. CDR3 in DNA: TGTGCCAGCAGCTTGGGGAGGGGTGGGGACACCGGGGAGCTGTTTTTT. Protein: CASSLGRGGDTGELFF.

This chain links TRBV6-1 with TRBJ1-5, with unresolved D. Trimming removed 4 bases at V and 6 bases at J, with 4 bases between. The CDR3 extends over 11 amino acids. CDR1 and CDR2 from the germline V gene are MNHNS and SASEGT. The CDR3 sequence is CASSAIQPQHF. The CDR3 DNA is TGTGCCAGCAGTGCTATTCAGCCCCAGCATTTT.

The chain is built from TRBV10-1 and TRBJ2-1, with 9 bases lining up with TRBD2. Germline V gene sequence: CDR1 WNHNN, CDR2 SYGVQD (reference sequence). Losses at the gene ends were 2 bases for V and 5 bases for J; bases not matched to a gene: 7. CDR3 length equals 16 residues. In nucleotides, the CDR3 is TGCGCCAGCAGTGAGGAGGGACTAGCAGAACACAATGAGCAGTTCTTC. Translating gives CASSEEGLAEHNEQFF.

Comments on this clone: Germline is not matched at one junction end, which may reflect a read error. This chain uses TRBV5-6 with TRBJ2-3, with 7 bases lining up with TRBD1. The CDR3 runs 11 residues. Germline V gene data show CDR1 as SGHDT and CDR2 as YYEEEE. CDR3 nucleotide sequence: TGTGCCAGCAGCCTAGGGGGCCCCCGCATTTTT. Residues: CASSLGGPRIF.

The genes are TRBV5-6 and TRBJ2-7; 13 bases map to TRBD2. V lost 4 bases and J lost 5; bases outside the gene matches: 3. Looked up from germline, CDR1 is SGHDT and CDR2 is YYEEEE. The CDR3 is 14 amino acids. In DNA, the CDR3 is TGTGCCAGCAGCCGGACTAGCGGGGGTCACGAGCAGTACTTC. Residues: CASSRTSGGHEQYF.

The rearrangement links TRBV9 to TRBJ1-2; no clear D. The CDR3 spans 15 residues. The germline CDR1 and CDR2 sequences are SGDLS and YYNGEE. Trimming took 4 bases from V and 2 from J, leaving 15 bases between them. The CDR3 DNA sequence: TGTGCCAGCAGCCCCCCCCGGGGAAAAAACTATGGCTACACCTTC. Encoded protein: CASSPPRGKNYGYTF.

V usage is TRBV6-6 and J usage is TRBJ1-2, with D possibly TRBD1 on 5 matching bases. CDR1 MNHNY and CDR2 SVGAGI come from the germline V gene (reference sequence). The V end was cut by 2 bases, the J end by 3 bases, with 10 bases between. This CDR3 is built from 14 residues. The CDR3 spells CASSYKGLDYGYTF. CDR3 DNA: TGTGCCAGCAGTTACAAGGGGCTCGACTATGGCTACACCTTC.

The chain recombines TRBV18 with TRBJ2-3, with 9 bases that match TRBD2. The CDR3 has 18 amino acids. V dropped 1 base and J dropped 0; count of bases not matched to a gene: 8. The germline CDR1 and CDR2 sequences are KGHSH and LQKENI. The CDR3 region has the DNA TGTGCCAGCTCACCACGGGCTAGCGGGAACCGTAGCACAGATACGCAGTATTTT. Translation gives CASSPRASGNRSTDTQYF. The whole variable domain, remainder taken from reference TRBV18 and TRBJ2-3, is NAGVMQNPRHLVRRRGQEARLRCSPMKGHSHVYWYRQLPEEGLKFMVYLQKENIIDESGMPKERFSAEFPKEGPSILRIQQVVRGDSAAYFCASSPRASGNRSTDTQYFGPGTRLTVL.

V and J are TRBV11-2 and TRBJ1-5; 7 bases match TRBD1. The length of the CDR3 is 17 residues. In germline, CDR1 is SGHAT, CDR2 FQNNGV. V lost 0 bases to trimming and J lost 4 bases; unmatched junction nucleotides: 9. The CDR3 is CASSLDKSGQPNQPQHF. Written as DNA, the CDR3 is TGTGCCAGCAGCTTAGATAAGTCGGGACAGCCTAATCAGCCCCAGCATTTT.

The V call is TRBV2, the J call TRBJ1-5; D is undetermined. The CDR3 extends over 13 amino acids. V was trimmed by 5 bases and J by 6 bases, leaving 11 bases between them. Germline-derived CDR1 and CDR2 are SNHLY and FYNNEI. The CDR3 is CASSREFGQPQHF. The CDR3 nucleotides are TGTGCCAGCAGTAGAGAATTTGGTCAGCCCCAGCATTTT.

This chain links TRBV6-5 with TRBJ2-5; D unresolved. Germline V gene data show CDR1 as MNHEY and CDR2 as SVGAGI. CDR3 size: 14 residues. The V and J ends lost 0 bases and 5 bases respectively, with 10 bases between them. This chain's CDR3 is CASSYSRLGETQYF. DNA for the CDR3: TGTGCCAGCAGTTACTCGAGACTTGGTGAGACCCAGTACTTC.

This chain joins TRBV7-2 and TRBJ2-3; 7 nucleotides line up with TRBD2. The CDR3 is made up of 14 amino acids. Germline-derived CDR1 and CDR2 are SGHTA and FQGNSA. The V segment lost 2 bases and the J segment 4 bases; nucleotides outside the gene matches: 3. CDR3 region: CASSLRGGPDTQYF. The CDR3 DNA is TGTGCCAGCAGCTTAAGGGGAGGGCCAGATACGCAGTATTTT.

This clone appeared once. The chain recombines TRBV7-2 with TRBJ2-4; D remains unclear. CDR1 is SGHTA and CDR2 is FQGNSA in the germline V gene. The CDR3 is 14 residues long. Between the trimmed V and J ends, which lost 3 bases and 8 bases, there was a span of 14 bases. CDR3 region: CASSLRGPGHIQYF. Written as DNA, the CDR3 is TGTGCCAGCAGCTTGAGAGGCCCCGGTCACATTCAGTACTTC.

This chain connects TRBV27 to TRBJ2-5; 12 bases are shared with TRBD1. Germline assignment: CDR1 MNHEY and CDR2 SMNVEV (reference sequence). The CDR3 has 15 amino acids. The J segment lost 7 bases and the V segment lost 5 bases, leaving 8 bases of the junction unmatched. The CDR3 loop is CASSPRDRGLGTQYF. The CDR3 coding sequence is TGTGCCAGCAGTCCCCGGGACAGGGGGCTCGGGACCCAGTACTTC.

The gene calls are TRBV13 and TRBJ1-2; 7 positions match TRBD1. The CDR3 runs to 15 residues. Germline CDR1 is PRHDT and CDR2 is FYEKMQ (reference sequence). V was pared by 5 bases and J by 2 bases, with 8 bases of the junction left unmatched. Here the CDR3 reads CASSQGDSLNYGYTF. CDR3 bases: TGTGCCAGCAGCCAAGGGGACAGCTTAAACTATGGCTACACCTTC.

The J gene is TRBJ1-2, the V gene TRBV6-4; D unresolved. Trimming left V 4 bases short and J 0 bases short, with 6 bases between. This CDR3 has 13 residues. Germline CDR1 reads MRHNA; CDR2 reads SNTAGT. The CDR3 reads CASSVGANYGYTF. CDR3 nucleotide sequence: TGTGCCAGCAGTGTTGGAGCTAACTATGGCTACACCTTC.

The genes are TRBV12-5 and TRBJ1-2; 7 positions agree with TRBD1. V dropped 2 bases and J dropped 3; count of bases not matched to a gene: 12. The CDR3 is 17 amino acids. Per the germline V gene, CDR1 is LGHNT and CDR2 is FRNRAP. The CDR3 protein is CASGLWLGQPRDYGYTF. CDR3 DNA: TGTGCTAGTGGTTTGTGGTTGGGACAGCCGAGGGACTATGGCTACACCTTC.

The chain uses TRBV27 and TRBJ2-5, with D tentatively TRBD1 (5 bases). V lost 6 bases, J lost 5 bases, and 16 bases lay in between. The CDR3 sequence is 14 residues long. Germline lookup yields CDR1 MNHEY and CDR2 SMNVEV (reference sequence). The CDR3 loop reads CASRINRLLETQYF. In nucleotides, the CDR3 is TGTGCCAGCAGAATAAACAGGCTGTTGGAGACCCAGTACTTC.

The V and J genes are TRBV5-1 and TRBJ1-3, with a tentative D call TRBD1 (6 bases). The germline gives CDR1 SGHRS, CDR2 YFSETQ. Trimming pared 4 bases from V and 0 bases from J, leaving 17 bases between. The CDR3 totals 17 residues. The CDR3 sequence: CASSTGGAPFSGNTIYF. In DNA, the CDR3 is TGCGCCAGCAGCACGGGGGGGGCACCATTCTCTGGAAACACCATATATTTT.

This clone appeared once. The J gene is TRBJ1-5, the V gene TRBV7-9; the match to TRBD1 covers 8 bases. The CDR3 is 14 residues long. The V segment lost 5 bases and the J segment 5 bases; nucleotides outside the gene matches: 5. The germline CDR1 and CDR2 sequences are SEHNR and FQNEAQ (reference sequence). The CDR3 bases are TGTGCCAGCAGCGGACAGGGAATCGATCAGCCCCAGCATTTT. Translating it yields CASSGQGIDQPQHF.

The chain recombines TRBV10-3 with TRBJ2-2, with 8 bases matching TRBD2. The CDR3 runs 18 residues. J gave up 5 bases and V 0 bases, and 11 bases lay outside the gene matches. Germline loops: CDR1 ENHRY, CDR2 SYGVKD. As DNA, the CDR3 is TGTGCCATCAGTGAGTCTATTGCCGCGGGGGGAGGAACCGGGGAGCTGTTTTTT. The encoded protein is CAISESIAAGGGTGELFF.

This sequence joins TRBV6-1 and TRBJ1-3; D is ambiguous. Germline-derived CDR1 and CDR2 are MNHNS and SASEGT. The CDR3 extends over 16 amino acids. With 3 bases removed from V and 2 bases from J, the gap between germline ends came to 14 bases. CDR3 DNA: TGTGCCAGCAGTGATGGACTCCTAGCCGCTGGAAACACCATATATTTT. Its protein product is CASSDGLLAAGNTIYF.

The V gene is TRBV9, the J gene TRBJ2-7; possible D gene TRBD2, 5 bases. The germline V gene encodes CDR1 SGDLS and CDR2 YYNGEE. The length of the CDR3 is 14 residues. Trimming cost V 4 bases and J 2 bases, with 13 bases left between them. The CDR3 loop reads CASSPQRSPYEQYF. The CDR3 DNA reads TGTGCCAGCAGCCCTCAGCGGTCCCCCTACGAGCAGTACTTC.